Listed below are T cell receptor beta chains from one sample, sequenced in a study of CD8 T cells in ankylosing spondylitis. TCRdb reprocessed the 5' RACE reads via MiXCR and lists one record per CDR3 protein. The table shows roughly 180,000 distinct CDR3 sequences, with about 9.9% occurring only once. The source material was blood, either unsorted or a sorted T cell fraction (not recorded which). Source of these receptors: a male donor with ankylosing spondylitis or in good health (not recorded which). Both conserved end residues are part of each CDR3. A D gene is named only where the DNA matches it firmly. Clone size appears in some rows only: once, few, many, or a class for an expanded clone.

CDR3 DNA: TGTGCCACCCTAAGGGCCGGGGAGCTGTTTTTT
CDR3 protein: CATLRAGELFF
clone size: few
V gene: TRBV6-5
D gene: NA
J gene: TRBJ2-2

CDR3 DNA: TGTGCCAGCTCACCACCGGGACTAGCGGGAGGACCCTACGAGCAGTACTTC
CDR3 protein: CASSPPGLAGGPYEQYF
clone size: few
V gene: TRBV18
D gene: TRBD2
J gene: TRBJ2-7

CDR3 DNA: TGCGCCAGCAGCTTAACGGGACTAGGTACCTACAATGAGCAGTTCTTC
CDR3 protein: CASSLTGLGTYNEQFF
clone size: NA
V gene: TRBV5-1
D gene: TRBD2
J gene: TRBJ2-1

CDR3 DNA: TGTGCCAGCAGCGTCGGACTAGCGGAGTACAATGAGCAGTTCTTC
CDR3 protein: CASSVGLAEYNEQFF
clone size: NA
V gene: TRBV9
D gene: TRBD2
J gene: TRBJ2-1

CDR3 DNA: TGTGCCAGCAGTGAATCCGGGACTAGGGTTCGGTTCTTC
CDR3 protein: CASSESGTRVRFF
clone size: many
V gene: TRBV6-4
D gene: TRBD2
J gene: TRBJ2-1

CDR3 DNA: TGCAGCGTCCGATTTAGCGCGGGACGAAGCACAGATACGCAGTATTTT
CDR3 protein: CSVRFSAGRSTDTQYF
clone size: NA
V gene: TRBV29-1
D gene: NA
J gene: TRBJ2-3

CDR3 DNA: TGCAGCGCCACCCGGAGCTCCTACAATGAGCAGTTCTTC
CDR3 protein: CSATRSSYNEQFF
clone size: many
V gene: TRBV29-1
D gene: NA
J gene: TRBJ2-1

CDR3 DNA: TGTGCCAGCAGTTTAGCCAGGGAGGAGTACTTCTATGCCTACACCTTC
CDR3 protein: CASSLAREEYFYAYTF
clone size: NA
V gene: TRBV12-3/TRBV12-4
D gene: NA
J gene: TRBJ1-2

CDR3 DNA: TGCAGTGCTTTACGACCGGGAGATGAGCAGCCCCAGCATTTT
CDR3 protein: CSALRPGDEQPQHF
clone size: many
V gene: TRBV20-1
D gene: NA
J gene: TRBJ1-5

CDR3 DNA: TGCAGTGCTAGAGAGAGATACGGCAGCCAGCCCCAGCATTTT
CDR3 protein: CSARERYGSQPQHF
clone size: NA
V gene: TRBV20-1
D gene: NA
J gene: TRBJ1-5

CDR3 DNA: TGTGCCAGCAGCCAAGGTCTCTCGGGAGCCACCTACGAGCAGTACTTC
CDR3 protein: CASSQGLSGATYEQYF
clone size: few
V gene: TRBV3-1
D gene: NA
J gene: TRBJ2-7

CDR3 DNA: TGTGCCAGCAGCGACGCCCGTTTCGAGCAGTACTTC
CDR3 protein: CASSDARFEQYF
clone size: many
V gene: TRBV6-5
D gene: NA
J gene: TRBJ2-7

CDR3 DNA: TGCGCCAGCACGACAGGGGACTACAATGAGCAGTTCTTC
CDR3 protein: CASTTGDYNEQFF
clone size: many
V gene: TRBV5-1
D gene: TRBD1
J gene: TRBJ2-1

CDR3 DNA: TGCGCCAGCAGCTCGCCCTCCGGGACGGCCAACTACGAGCAGTACTTC
CDR3 protein: CASSSPSGTANYEQYF
clone size: many
V gene: TRBV5-1
D gene: NA
J gene: TRBJ2-7

CDR3 DNA: TGTGCCAGCAGTTACGGGTCCTGGGACTACGAGCAGTACTTC
CDR3 protein: CASSYGSWDYEQYF
clone size: many
V gene: TRBV6-5
D gene: NA
J gene: TRBJ2-7

CDR3 DNA: TGTGCCAGCAGCCAAGAGGACACTGAAGCTTTCTTT
CDR3 protein: CASSQEDTEAFF
clone size: many
V gene: TRBV3-1
D gene: NA
J gene: TRBJ1-1

CDR3 DNA: TGCAGCGTTGTGGGGAGGGGATCGAACACCGGGGAGCTGTTTTTT
CDR3 protein: CSVVGRGSNTGELFF
clone size: many
V gene: TRBV29-1
D gene: TRBD2
J gene: TRBJ2-2

CDR3 DNA: TGTGCCAGCAGTTTACATGGGGGGAGCAATCAGCCCCAGCATTTT
CDR3 protein: CASSLHGGSNQPQHF
clone size: NA
V gene: TRBV12-3/TRBV12-4
D gene: NA
J gene: TRBJ1-5

CDR3 DNA: TGTGCCAGACAGGGAGAACGGCACTATGGCTACACCTTC
CDR3 protein: CARQGERHYGYTF
clone size: many
V gene: TRBV2
D gene: NA
J gene: TRBJ1-2

CDR3 DNA: TGTGCCACCAGCAGAGGCGGGACCTATGGCTACACCTTC
CDR3 protein: CATSRGGTYGYTF
clone size: many
V gene: TRBV15
D gene: NA
J gene: TRBJ1-2

CDR3 DNA: TGTGCCAGCAGCCAGGGAGCAACCGGGGAGCTGTTTTTT
CDR3 protein: CASSQGATGELFF
clone size: many
V gene: TRBV14
D gene: NA
J gene: TRBJ2-2

CDR3 DNA: TGTGCCAGCAGCTTAAATTTGGGCGCCACTGAAGCTTTCTTT
CDR3 protein: CASSLNLGATEAFF
clone size: many
V gene: TRBV7-6
D gene: NA
J gene: TRBJ1-1

CDR3 DNA: TGCAGCGCGCGCGGGAGGGGTACCCGAAATGAGCAGTTCTTC
CDR3 protein: CSARGRGTRNEQFF
clone size: many
V gene: TRBV29-1
D gene: TRBD2
J gene: TRBJ2-1

CDR3 DNA: TGTGCCAGCAGTCCCATGGGGAGGAACACTGAAGCTTTCTTT
CDR3 protein: CASSPMGRNTEAFF
clone size: NA
V gene: TRBV6-1
D gene: NA
J gene: TRBJ1-1